These T cell receptor beta chains were read from a single sample in a study of T-cell memory formation after mild COVID-19. TCRdb itself ran the 5' RACE reads through MiXCR, one entry per CDR3 protein. The sample comprises 450,000 to 650,000 distinct CDR3 sequences, approximately 20% of which are singletons, and approximately 12% rests with the top ten. Sequences were obtained from PBMCs or a T cell subset sorted from them (not recorded which). These receptors originate from an adult woman who had mild COVID-19 (a few samples of this study predate the infection). Cell type and time point are not known. Each CDR3 is given with its conserved first and last residue. D genes are given only for firm matches. Some rows mark clone size as missing; the rest say once, few, many or name a class of expanded clone.

v_call	clone_size	d_call	j_call	cdr3_nt	cdr3_aa
TRBV15	.	.	TRBJ2-7	TGTGCCACCAGCAGAGATCGGAACAGGGTTGCGTCGAGGGAGCAGTACTTC	CATSRDRNRVASREQYF
TRBV24-1	many	.	TRBJ2-2	TGTGCCACCAGTGATAGGGAGCGAGACACCGGGGAGCTGTTTTTT	CATSDRERDTGELFF
TRBV30	.	TRBD2	TRBJ2-1	TGTGCCTGGAGTGTGGCGGGAGCCTTCGGTGAGCAGTTCTTC	CAWSVAGAFGEQFF
TRBV28	few	.	TRBJ2-7	TGTGCCAGCAGTTTATACCTCCCCTACGAGCAGTACTTC	CASSLYLPYEQYF
TRBV9	many	TRBD1	TRBJ2-1	TGTGCCAGCAGCGTAGGACAGGGGAGCTACAATGAGCAGTTCTTC	CASSVGQGSYNEQFF
TRBV11-2	few	.	TRBJ2-1	TGTGCCAGCTCCCGTACGACCGGTTGGGACACTATCATCTACAATGAGCAGTTCTTC	CASSRTTGWDTIIYNEQFF
TRBV5-6	few	TRBD2	TRBJ2-3	TGTGCCAGCAGCTTAGGGACTAGCAAGACCACAGATACGCAGTATTTT	CASSLGTSKTTDTQYF
TRBV6-5	few	.	TRBJ1-4	TGTGCCAGCAGTTACACCTGTCGGGAAAAACTGTTTTTT	CASSYTCREKLFF
TRBV12-3/TRBV12-4	few	TRBD2	TRBJ2-5	TGTGCCAGCAGTTTAGGCGGAGCGGGGGGGGAGACCCAGTACTTC	CASSLGGAGGETQYF
TRBV7-9	few	.	TRBJ2-2	TGTGCCAGCAGCTTAGTCTTCCCGGACTTCGACACCGGGGAGCTGTTTTTT	CASSLVFPDFDTGELFF
TRBV4-1	.	.	TRBJ1-6	TGCGCCAGCAGCCAAGATCGGGGGGCGGGCGATTCACCCCTCCACTTT	CASSQDRGAGDSPLHF
TRBV4-2	.	.	TRBJ2-7	TGTGCCAGCAGCCACCGATACGAGCAGTACTTC	CASSHRYEQYF
TRBV7-3	few	.	TRBJ2-3	TGTGCCAGCAGCCGAGCCGGGACTAGCACAGATACGCAGTATTTT	CASSRAGTSTDTQYF
TRBV7-7	.	.	TRBJ2-2	TGTGCTAGCAGCCTTGTCAACGGGGAGCTGTTTTTT	CASSLVNGELFF
TRBV7-9	few	TRBD1	TRBJ2-1	TGTGCCAGCAGCTATGCGGGACAGGGCACGGGGAATGAGCAGTTCTTC	CASSYAGQGTGNEQFF
TRBV6-5	.	TRBD1	TRBJ1-1	TGTGCCAGCAGCCCTACAGGGGGGTTTGTAGCTTTCTTT	CASSPTGGFVAFF
TRBV7-2	once	TRBD2	TRBJ2-5	TGTGCCAGCAGCTTATACGGGGAGGGTGAGACCCAGTACTTC	CASSLYGEGETQYF
TRBV19	few	TRBD2	TRBJ2-3	TGTGCCAGTGCGGTGATTAGCGGGGGCCTCACAGATACGCAGTATTTT	CASAVISGGLTDTQYF
TRBV7-2	.	.	TRBJ2-5	TGTGCCAGCAGCTTAGGGCTTTGGGAGACCCAGTACTTC	CASSLGLWETQYF
TRBV12-5	few	.	TRBJ2-7	TGTGCTAGTGGTTTTGACCTGGAAGAGTACTTC	CASGFDLEEYF
TRBV4-2	.	TRBD2	TRBJ2-7	TGTGCCAGCAGCCAAGTGGGGCGGGGGGATTACTACGAGCAGTACTTC	CASSQVGRGDYYEQYF
TRBV7-9	.	.	TRBJ2-7	TGTGCCAGCAGCTTAACGCTTTACGAGCAGTACTTC	CASSLTLYEQYF
TRBV25-1	.	.	TRBJ2-5	TGTGCCAGCAGTGAATCGTCTTGGGAGACCCAGTACTTC	CASSESSWETQYF
TRBV5-4	.	.	TRBJ1-1	TGTGCCAGCAGCCCGTTCAGGGAAGACACTGAAGCTTTCTTT	CASSPFREDTEAFF
TRBV9	.	.	TRBJ2-3	TGTGCCAGCAGCGTACATGGGGATGTCGGAACAGATACGCAGTATTTT	CASSVHGDVGTDTQYF
TRBV7-9	.	TRBD2	TRBJ2-1	TGTGCCAGCAGCTCCCCTAGCGGGAGGGCCGCAGATGAGCAGTTCTTC	CASSSPSGRAADEQFF
TRBV20-1	.	.	TRBJ2-7	TGCAGTGCTAGAGCCCCCAGGACCCGGGTTGGGGGAAGCTCCTACGAGCAGTACTTC	CSARAPRTRVGGSSYEQYF
TRBV15	few	TRBD1	TRBJ2-7	TGTGCCACCAGCAGAGATAGGACAGGGGGCCACTACGAGCAGTACTTC	CATSRDRTGGHYEQYF
TRBV5-1	.	TRBD1	TRBJ1-1	TGCGCCAGCCGCTCTTGGACAGGGGACACTGAAGCTTTCTTT	CASRSWTGDTEAFF
TRBV7-2	few	.	TRBJ1-6	TGTGCCAGCAGCTTAGTGAGGACAGCAAATTCACCCCTCCACTTT	CASSLVRTANSPLHF
TRBV5-1	many	TRBD2	TRBJ2-7	TGCGCCAGCAGCTGGACTAGCGGGGCGAGCTCCTACGAGCAGTACTTC	CASSWTSGASSYEQYF
TRBV19	.	.	TRBJ1-2	TGTGCCAGTAGTATAGATCGGGGGAGAACATATGGCTACACCTTC	CASSIDRGRTYGYTF
TRBV7-6	few	.	TRBJ1-5	TGTGCCAGCAGCTTAGCTGACACTCAGCCCCAGCATTTT	CASSLADTQPQHF
TRBV20-1	few	.	TRBJ1-1	TGCAGTGCTAGAGGAGGATACCGGGTCTTACAGGACGCTGAAGCTTTCTTT	CSARGGYRVLQDAEAFF
TRBV18	few	.	TRBJ1-1	TGTGCCAGCTCAACTCGGCCAGAGAACACTGAAGCTTTCTTT	CASSTRPENTEAFF
TRBV7-9	few	TRBD2	TRBJ2-1	TGTGCCAGCAGCCCTTCGTGGGCTAGCGGGGGCCACAATGAGCAGTTCTTC	CASSPSWASGGHNEQFF
TRBV29-1	few	.	TRBJ2-1	TGCAGCGTTGAATGGGGTGGTAGCGGACTACTCAATGAGCAGTTCTTC	CSVEWGGSGLLNEQFF
TRBV12-3/TRBV12-4	.	.	TRBJ2-1	TGTGCCAGCACCTCTCTGGGCCTAATACCCCATGAGCAGTTCTTC	CASTSLGLIPHEQFF
TRBV7-7	few	.	TRBJ2-5	TGTGCTAGCAGCCTCAGCTCCGGGGGGCTGGAGACCCAGTACTTC	CASSLSSGGLETQYF
TRBV12-3/TRBV12-4	.	.	TRBJ2-1	TGTGCCAGCAGTCCACCGGGACTCTCGTACAATGAGCAGTTCTTC	CASSPPGLSYNEQFF
TRBV15	few	TRBD1	TRBJ2-2	TGTGCCACCAGCAGCAAGTGGGACAGTTCCACCGGGGAGCTGTTTTTT	CATSSKWDSSTGELFF
TRBV20-1	.	TRBD1	TRBJ1-6	TGCAGTGCTAGTAGCCCACAGGGGAATAATTCACCCCTCCACTTT	CSASSPQGNNSPLHF
TRBV7-3	.	.	TRBJ2-2	TGTGCCAGCAGCTTAAGGGGGGAAGACACCGGGGAGCTGTTTTTT	CASSLRGEDTGELFF